Reported below is one T cell receptor (beta chain). Its matching antigen is unknown. This CDR3 is 15 amino acids long. Germline values: CDR1 WSHSY, CDR2 SAAADI. Trimming left V 8 bases short and J 1 base short, with 17 bases between. These data originate in a study of T-cell reconstitution after alpha-beta-depleted transplantation in children. Regarding the study as a whole: It was newly produced T cells that mostly accounted for T-cell counts and diversity one year after transplant. There were some patients whose high TCRbeta diversity at day 60 came from surviving recipient T cells and thymic progenitors. Reports say that about two months after transplant, the alpha-beta T cells came out of several hundred graft clones that had expanded.

Preparing the TCRbeta library involved the use of unique molecular identifiers. TCRdb called the PCR reads again in MiXCR, with one record for every CDR3 protein. Of about 78,000 distinct CDR3 sequences in the sample, about 14% were seen once. This clonotype was sampled from a male patient aged 2-15 years who had a stem cell transplant for acute lymphoblastic leukemia, so the T cells may come from the graft donor. The sequenced sample was PBMCs, mostly from graft donor cells, obtained 180 days after TCRalphabeta/CD19-depleted stem cell transplant. The chain couples TRBV10-2 to TRBJ1-1, with D hard to call. The CDR3, as DNA: TGCGCCAGCTCGGTCGAGGCACGCTGGAACACTGAAGCTTTCTTT. This codes for CASSVEARWNTEAFF.